Given below is one T cell receptor (beta chain) in context. Its antigen is currently unknown. The sample originates from a study of shared clonotypes between healthy human individuals. Study-level background: With ages of 18 to 49, the donors were two women and a few men.

Study results and caveats: Generation probabilities were higher for clonotypes shared across all four sorted-subset donors than for unshared ones.

TCRdb keeps only in-frame clones here, not all; method: immunoSEQ multiplex PCR. The sample comprises roughly 2,000,000 clones, about 93% of which are singletons, and approximately 1.6% rests with the top ten. The CDR3 extends over 14 amino acids. V lost 7 bases and J lost 4; bases outside the gene matches: 7. Germline-derived CDR1 and CDR2 are SNHLY and FYNNEI. Terminally differentiated effector memory CD45RA+ cells were left out of the naive CD8 fraction, which was CD45RO-negative and positively selected for CCR7. The sequenced material came from naive CD8+ T cells from PBMCs. The chain has TRBV2 and TRBJ2-1, with TRBD1 matching over 7 bases. The TCR sequence derives from a man younger than 35 in good health. Some clones in this sample may be carry-over from other donors' samples. This CDR3 reads CASKLTGKYNEQFF. DNA of the CDR3: TGTGCCAGCAAGTTGACAGGGAAATACAATGAGCAGTTCTTC.